This T cell receptor (beta chain) is from a study of T cell responses to AZD1222 COVID-19 vaccine. Study as a whole: Second doses were pooled across both intervals (about 4 or about 12 weeks).

Trimming left V 0 bases short and J 4 bases short, with 16 bases between. CDR1 SGDLS and CDR2 YYNGEE come from the germline V gene. CDR3 size: 17 residues. This clone was seen more than once but under ten times. Clones were read by immunoSEQ multiplex PCR, and TCRdb kept only the in-frame ones, dropping some. The sample shows roughly 160,000 clones, about 91% of them seen only once. The receptor was isolated from an adult in good health. The sequencing here drew on peripheral blood, taken on day 0 of AZD1222 vaccination. This chain joins TRBV9 and TRBJ2-2; D might be TRBD2 (6 bases). CDR3 residues: CASSVGIGGAVTGELFF. In DNA form, the CDR3 reads TGTGCCAGCAGCGTAGGGATTGGCGGGGCGGTCACCGGGGAGCTGTTTTTT.